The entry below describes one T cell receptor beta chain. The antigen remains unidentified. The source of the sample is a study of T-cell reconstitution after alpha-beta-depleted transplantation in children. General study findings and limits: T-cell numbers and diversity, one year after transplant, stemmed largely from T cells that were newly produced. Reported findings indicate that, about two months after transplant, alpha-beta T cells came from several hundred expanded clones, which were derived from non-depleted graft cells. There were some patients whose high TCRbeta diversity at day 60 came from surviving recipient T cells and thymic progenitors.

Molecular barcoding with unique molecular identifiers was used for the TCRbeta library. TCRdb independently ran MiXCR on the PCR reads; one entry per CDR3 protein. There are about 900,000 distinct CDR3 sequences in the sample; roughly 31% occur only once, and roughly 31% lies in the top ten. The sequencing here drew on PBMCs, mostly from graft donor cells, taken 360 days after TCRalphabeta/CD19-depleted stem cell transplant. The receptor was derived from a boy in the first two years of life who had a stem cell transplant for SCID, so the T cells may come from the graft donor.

The DNA for the CDR3 is TGTGCCAGCAGAGCCGACTGGCAACGAGGCACAGATACGCAGTATTTT. The encoded protein is CASRADWQRGTDTQYF. This chain connects TRBV12-3 or TRBV12-4 to TRBJ2-3; D remains unclear. V was pared by 6 bases and J by 1 base, with 17 bases between. CDR3 length: 16 amino acids.